What follows is one T cell receptor beta chain and its context. Its antigen remains unknown. The entirety of the isolated RNA underwent reverse transcription, so expressed TCRB transcripts were sequenced. The average output of naive, central memory and regulatory T cell samples was millions of reads. Clones were read by immunoSEQ multiplex PCR, and TCRdb kept only the in-frame ones, dropping some. The sample comprises 250,000 to 300,000 clones, around an eighth of which are singletons, and 0.015% to 0.02% rests with the top ten. This sample was taken from a study of beta chain features in type 1 diabetes. Study context: All of the samples together had approximately 99 million sorted cells examined.

Study-level findings and limits: Across all four CD4+ subsets, people with type 1 diabetes showed modestly shorter TCRB CDR3s.

V lost 4 bases to trimming and J lost 8 bases; unmatched junction nucleotides: 7. Germline V gives CDR1 SNHLY, CDR2 FYNNEI. The CDR3 is 14 amino acids. Cell sorting via CD45RO/CCR7/CD25/CD127/CD95/CD27 was performed to obtain CD4+ naive, central memory, regulatory and stem cell-like memory cells. Sort purity for all populations was recorded as exceeding 98%. Sequenced material: naive CD4+ T cells from blood. The clonotype was recovered from a man aged 25 to 45 with type 1 diabetes. V and J are TRBV2 and TRBJ1-4; 7 bases are shared with TRBD1. CDR3: CASSGDSEMEKLFF. For the CDR3, the DNA is TGTGCCAGCAGTGGGGACAGCGAGATGGAAAAACTGTTTTTT.